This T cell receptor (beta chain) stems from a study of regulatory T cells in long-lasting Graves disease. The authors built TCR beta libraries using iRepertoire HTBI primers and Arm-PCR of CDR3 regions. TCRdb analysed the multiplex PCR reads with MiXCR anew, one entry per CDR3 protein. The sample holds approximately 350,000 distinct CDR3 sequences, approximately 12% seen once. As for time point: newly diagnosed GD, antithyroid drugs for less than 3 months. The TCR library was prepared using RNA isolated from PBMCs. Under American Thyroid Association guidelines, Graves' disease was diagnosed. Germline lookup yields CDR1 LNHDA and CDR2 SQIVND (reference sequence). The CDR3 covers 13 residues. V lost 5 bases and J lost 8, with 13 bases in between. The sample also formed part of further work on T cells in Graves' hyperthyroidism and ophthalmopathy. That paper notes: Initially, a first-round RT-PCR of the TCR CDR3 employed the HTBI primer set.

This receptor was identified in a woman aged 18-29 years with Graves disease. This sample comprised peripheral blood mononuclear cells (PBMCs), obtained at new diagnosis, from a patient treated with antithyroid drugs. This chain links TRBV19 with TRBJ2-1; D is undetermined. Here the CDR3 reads CASSLTSSYEQFF. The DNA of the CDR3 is TGTGCCAGTAGTCTGACATCTAGTTATGAGCAGTTCTTC.